This record looks at one T cell receptor (beta chain) sequence and its context. Its antigen has not been determined. Per-nucleotide qualities are absent, and no much larger clonotype sits a single base away. The source of the sample is a study of circulating tumor DNA in untreated peripheral T-cell lymphoma (dated by TCRdb to about 2021). What the work shows at the level of the full study, not this receptor alone: Tumor-specific clonotypes were identified in 76% of patients, with identification achieved from 86% of baseline tissues and roughly 71% of baseline serum samples.

Tumor-specific TCR clonotypes were identified by sequencing baseline tumor tissue collected before treatment. Next-generation sequencing of T-cell receptor sequences was used to monitor peripheral T-cell lymphoma patients receiving frontline treatment on a trial. The library was produced with the immunoSEQ multiplex PCR assay. As stored in TCRdb, this immuneACCESS dataset retains in-frame rearrangements with V and J assigned. A fraction of the clones does not appear; measured against another copy, unresolved V genes explain less than half of the discrepancy, and the remainder lacks a known reason. Here the sample has over a thousand clones; 80% occur a single time. Of the sample, roughly 8.2% falls within the top ten clones. The source of this sequence is a human donor with peripheral T-cell lymphoma. Sample: tumor tissue.

The CDR3 sequence is CASSSWRVNTGELFF. The nucleotide sequence is TGTGCCAGCAGCTCTTGGCGGGTTAACACCGGGGAGCTGTTTTTT. Recombination joined TRBV7-5 with TRBJ2-2; no check of the table's D call, TRBD2, against the DNA was made. TRBV7-5 is designated a pseudogene. Inclusive of the bounding cysteine and phenylalanine, the CDR3 is 15 residues long. The only DNA kept is the CDR3, 45 bases in frame from the first base.